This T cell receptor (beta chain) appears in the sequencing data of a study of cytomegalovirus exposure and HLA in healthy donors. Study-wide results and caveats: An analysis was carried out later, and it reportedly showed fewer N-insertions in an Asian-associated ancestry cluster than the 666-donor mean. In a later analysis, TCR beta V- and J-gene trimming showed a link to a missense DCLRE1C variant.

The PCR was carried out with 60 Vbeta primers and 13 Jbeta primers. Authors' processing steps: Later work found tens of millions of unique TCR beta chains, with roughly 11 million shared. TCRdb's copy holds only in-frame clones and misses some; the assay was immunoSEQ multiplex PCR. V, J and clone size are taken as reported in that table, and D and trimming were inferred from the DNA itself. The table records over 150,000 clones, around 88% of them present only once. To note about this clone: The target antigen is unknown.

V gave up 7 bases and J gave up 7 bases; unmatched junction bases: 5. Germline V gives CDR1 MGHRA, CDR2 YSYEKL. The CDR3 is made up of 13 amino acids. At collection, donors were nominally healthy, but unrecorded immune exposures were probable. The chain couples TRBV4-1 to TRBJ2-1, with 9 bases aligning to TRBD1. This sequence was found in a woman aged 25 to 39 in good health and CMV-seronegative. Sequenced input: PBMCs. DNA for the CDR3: TGCGCCAGCAAAGCACAGGGGGCGAATGAGCAGTTCTTC. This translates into CASKAQGANEQFF.